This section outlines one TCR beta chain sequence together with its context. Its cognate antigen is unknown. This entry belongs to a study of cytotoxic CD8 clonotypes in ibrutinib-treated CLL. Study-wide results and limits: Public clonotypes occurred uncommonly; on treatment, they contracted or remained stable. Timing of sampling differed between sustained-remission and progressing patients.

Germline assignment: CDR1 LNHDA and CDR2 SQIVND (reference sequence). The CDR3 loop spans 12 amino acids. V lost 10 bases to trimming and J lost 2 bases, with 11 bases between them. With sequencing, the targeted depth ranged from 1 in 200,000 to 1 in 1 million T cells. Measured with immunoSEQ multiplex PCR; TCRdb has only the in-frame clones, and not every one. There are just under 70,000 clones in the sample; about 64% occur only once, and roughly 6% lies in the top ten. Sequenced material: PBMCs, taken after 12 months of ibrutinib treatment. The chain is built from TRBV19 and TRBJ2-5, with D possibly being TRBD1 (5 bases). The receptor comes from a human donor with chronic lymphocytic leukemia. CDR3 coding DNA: TGTGCCACTCGGACACCTCAAGAGACCCAGTACTTC. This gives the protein CATRTPQETQYF.